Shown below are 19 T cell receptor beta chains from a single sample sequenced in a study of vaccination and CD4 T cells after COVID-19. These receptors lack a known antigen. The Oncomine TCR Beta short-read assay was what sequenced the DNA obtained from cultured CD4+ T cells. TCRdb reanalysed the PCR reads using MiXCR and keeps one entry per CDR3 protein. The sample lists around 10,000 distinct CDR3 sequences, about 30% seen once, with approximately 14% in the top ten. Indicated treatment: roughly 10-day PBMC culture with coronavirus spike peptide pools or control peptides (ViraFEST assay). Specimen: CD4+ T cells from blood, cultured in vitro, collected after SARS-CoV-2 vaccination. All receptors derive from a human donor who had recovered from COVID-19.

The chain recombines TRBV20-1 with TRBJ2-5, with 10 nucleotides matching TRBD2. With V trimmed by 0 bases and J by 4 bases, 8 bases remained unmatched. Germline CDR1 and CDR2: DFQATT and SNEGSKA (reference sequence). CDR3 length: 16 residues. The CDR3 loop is CSARDRLAGGRETQYF. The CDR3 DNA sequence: TGCAGTGCTAGAGATCGTTTAGCGGGAGGTCGAGAGACCCAGTACTTC.

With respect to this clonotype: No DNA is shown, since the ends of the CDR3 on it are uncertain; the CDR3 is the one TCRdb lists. The CDR3 region is CSASTSGSLNQPQHF. The chain uses TRBV20-1 and TRBJ1-5. Germline V gives CDR1 DFQATT, CDR2 SNEGSKA (reference sequence). Including both end residues, the CDR3 is 15 amino acids long.

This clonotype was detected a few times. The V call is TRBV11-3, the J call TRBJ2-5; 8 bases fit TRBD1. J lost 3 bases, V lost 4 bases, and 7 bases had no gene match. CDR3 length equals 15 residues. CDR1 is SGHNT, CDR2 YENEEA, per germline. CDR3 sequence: CASSSGQGIEETQYF. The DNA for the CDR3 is TGTGCCAGCAGCTCCGGACAGGGAATCGAAGAGACCCAGTACTTC.

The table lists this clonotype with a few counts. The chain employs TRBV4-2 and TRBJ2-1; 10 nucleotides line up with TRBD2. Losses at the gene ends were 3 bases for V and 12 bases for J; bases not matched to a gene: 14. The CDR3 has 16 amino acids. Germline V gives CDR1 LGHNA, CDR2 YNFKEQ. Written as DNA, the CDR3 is TGTGCCAGCAGCCAGCGCGGAACCGGGACTAGCGCCCCGCAGTTCTTC. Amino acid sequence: CASSQRGTGTSAPQFF.

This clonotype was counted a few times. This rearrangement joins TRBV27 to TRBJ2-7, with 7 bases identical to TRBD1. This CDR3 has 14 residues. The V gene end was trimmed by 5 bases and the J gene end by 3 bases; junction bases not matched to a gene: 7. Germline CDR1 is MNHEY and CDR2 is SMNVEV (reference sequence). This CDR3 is CASSRLRGNYEQYF. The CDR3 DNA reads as TGTGCCAGCAGTCGACTCAGGGGGAACTACGAGCAGTACTTC.

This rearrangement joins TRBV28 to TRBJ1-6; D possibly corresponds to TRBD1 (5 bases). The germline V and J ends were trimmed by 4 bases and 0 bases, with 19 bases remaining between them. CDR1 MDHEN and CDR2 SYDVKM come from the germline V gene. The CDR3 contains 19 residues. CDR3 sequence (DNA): TGTGCCAGCAGTTCCACCACCGGGACGCAGAGCTCCTATAATTCACCCCTCCACTTT. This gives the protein CASSSTTGTQSSYNSPLHF. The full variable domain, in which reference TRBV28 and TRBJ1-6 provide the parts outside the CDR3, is DVKVTQSSRYLVKRTGEKVFLECVQDMDHENMFWYRQDPGLGLRLIYFSYDVKMKEKGDIPEGYSVSREKKERFSLILESASTNQTSMYLCASSSTTGTQSSYNSPLHFGNGTRLTVT.

CDR3 in amino acids: CASSSTGEGGYTF. CDR3 DNA sequence: TGCGCCAGCAGCTCAACAGGGGAGGGGGGCTACACCTTC. This chain uses TRBV5-1 with TRBJ1-2, with 7 positions matching TRBD1. Germline CDR1 reads SGHRS; CDR2 reads YFSETQ. The CDR3 covers 13 residues. V trimming: 3 bases; J trimming: 8 bases; junction bases outside the gene matches: 7.

CDR3 in DNA: TGTGCCACCAGTGGGGGGACAGGGAAAGGAGAGACCCAGTTCTTC. This sequence encodes CATSGGTGKGETQFF. The chain carries TRBV24-1 and TRBJ2-5, with 9 bases identical to TRBD1. The J call could be wrong; TRBJ2-1 is a better fit for the DNA end. Germline V gene sequence: CDR1 KGHDR, CDR2 SFDVKD. The CDR3 length is 15 residues.

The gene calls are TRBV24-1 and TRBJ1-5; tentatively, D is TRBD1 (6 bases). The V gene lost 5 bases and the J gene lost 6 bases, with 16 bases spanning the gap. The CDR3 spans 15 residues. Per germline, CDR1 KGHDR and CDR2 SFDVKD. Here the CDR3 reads CATSGTETTGQPQHF. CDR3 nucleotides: TGTGCCACCAGTGGGACAGAAACTACCGGTCAGCCCCAGCATTTT.

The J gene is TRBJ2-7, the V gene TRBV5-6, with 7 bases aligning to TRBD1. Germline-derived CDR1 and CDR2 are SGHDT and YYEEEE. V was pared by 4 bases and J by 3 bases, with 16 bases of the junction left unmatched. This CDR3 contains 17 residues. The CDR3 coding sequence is TGTGCCAGCAGCGAACTTACCCGGGACAGTCTCATCTACGAGCAGTACTTC. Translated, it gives CASSELTRDSLIYEQYF. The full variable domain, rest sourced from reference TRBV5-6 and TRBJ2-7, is DAGVTQSPTHLIKTRGQQVTLRCSPKSGHDTVSWYQQALGQGPQFIFQYYEEEERQRGNFPDRFSGHQFPNYSSELNVNALLLGDSALYLCASSELTRDSLIYEQYFGPGTRLTVT.

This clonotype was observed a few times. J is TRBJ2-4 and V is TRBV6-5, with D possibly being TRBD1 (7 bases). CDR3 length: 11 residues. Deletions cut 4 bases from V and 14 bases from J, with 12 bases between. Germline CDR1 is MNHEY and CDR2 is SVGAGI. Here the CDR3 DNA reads TGTGCCAGCAGTTCTCCAGGGGGGAAGTACTTC. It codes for CASSSPGGKYF.

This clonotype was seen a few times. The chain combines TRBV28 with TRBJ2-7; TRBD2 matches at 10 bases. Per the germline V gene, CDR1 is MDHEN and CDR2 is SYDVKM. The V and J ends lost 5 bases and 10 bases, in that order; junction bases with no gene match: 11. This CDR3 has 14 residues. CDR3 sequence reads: CASSPLIVAGGQYF. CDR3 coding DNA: TGTGCCAGCAGTCCCCTGATAGTAGCGGGAGGCCAGTACTTC.

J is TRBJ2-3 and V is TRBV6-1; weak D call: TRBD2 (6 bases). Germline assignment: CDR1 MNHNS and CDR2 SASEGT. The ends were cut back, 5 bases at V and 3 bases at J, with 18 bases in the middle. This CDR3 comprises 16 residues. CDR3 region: CASSPLGAGGTDTQYF. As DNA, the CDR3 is TGTGCCAGCAGTCCGTTGGGAGCGGGTGGTACAGATACGCAGTATTTT.

CDR3 in amino acids: CASSLSPTGSIQYF. The CDR3 nucleotides are TGTGCCAGCAGCTTATCCCCCACGGGGTCCATTCAGTACTTC. The J gene is TRBJ2-4, the V gene TRBV11-2; weak D call: TRBD2 (5 bases). With 2 bases removed from V and 9 bases from J, the gap between germline ends came to 14 bases. Germline CDR1 and CDR2: SGHAT and FQNNGV. The CDR3 is 14 residues long.

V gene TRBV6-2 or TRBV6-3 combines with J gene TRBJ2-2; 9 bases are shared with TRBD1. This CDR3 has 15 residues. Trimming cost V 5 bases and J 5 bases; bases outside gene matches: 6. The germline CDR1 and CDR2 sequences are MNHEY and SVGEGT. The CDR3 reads CASSDRQGGTGELFF. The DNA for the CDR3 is TGTGCCAGCAGTGACCGACAGGGGGGGACCGGGGAGCTGTTTTTT.

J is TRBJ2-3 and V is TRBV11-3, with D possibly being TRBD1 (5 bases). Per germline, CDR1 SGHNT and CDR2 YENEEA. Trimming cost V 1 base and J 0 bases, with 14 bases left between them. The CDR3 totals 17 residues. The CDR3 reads CASSLALGLRSTDTQYF. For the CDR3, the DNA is TGTGCCAGCAGCTTAGCCCTGGGGCTACGGAGCACAGATACGCAGTATTTT.

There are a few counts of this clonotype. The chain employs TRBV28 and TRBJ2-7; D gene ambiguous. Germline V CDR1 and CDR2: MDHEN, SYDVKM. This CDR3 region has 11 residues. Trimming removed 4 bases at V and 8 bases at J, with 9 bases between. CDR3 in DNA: TGTGCCAGCAGTTCCGGACCGAAGCAGTACTTC. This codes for CASSSGPKQYF.

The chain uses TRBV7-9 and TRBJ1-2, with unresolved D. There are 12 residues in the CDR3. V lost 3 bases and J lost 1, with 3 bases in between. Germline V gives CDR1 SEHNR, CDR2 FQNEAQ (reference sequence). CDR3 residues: CASSFSNYGYTF. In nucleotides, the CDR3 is TGTGCCAGCAGCTTTAGTAACTATGGCTACACCTTC.

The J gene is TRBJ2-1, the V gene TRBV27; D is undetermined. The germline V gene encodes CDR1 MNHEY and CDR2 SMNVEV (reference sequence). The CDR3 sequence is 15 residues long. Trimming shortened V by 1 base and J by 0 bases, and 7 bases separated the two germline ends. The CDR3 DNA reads TGTGCCAGCAGTTTATGGGGAAGCTCCTACAATGAGCAGTTCTTC. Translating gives CASSLWGSSYNEQFF.